This T cell receptor (beta chain) was sequenced in a study of blood T cell repertoires in COVID-19. At the level of the study: Samples came from the United States, Italy and Spain, spanning acute and convalescent COVID-19. Sources were T cells, B-cell-depleted T cells, or PBMCs; the material itself was cDNA or gDNA.

Per the germline V gene, CDR1 is SGHDN and CDR2 is FVKESK. Losses at the gene ends were 0 bases for V and 13 bases for J; bases not matched to a gene: 4. The CDR3 runs to 13 residues. This table comes from immunoSEQ multiplex PCR, and its TCRdb copy is limited to in-frame clones, with some not included. The table shows about 190,000 clones, with roughly nine tenths occurring only once. The J gene is TRBJ2-1, the V gene TRBV14; TRBD2 agrees at 9 bases. The sequence came from a young man with acute or convalescent COVID-19. Sequenced input: peripheral blood. This chain's CDR3 is CASSQEAGGLQFF. The CDR3 coding sequence is TGTGCCAGCAGCCAAGAGGCGGGAGGGCTCCAGTTCTTC.